Given below is one T cell receptor beta chain in context. Its antigen is undetermined. Profiled with immunoSEQ multiplex PCR; TCRdb holds only in-frame clones, not every one. This table holds under 200,000 clones, approximately 95% found once. This sample is part of a study of T cell responses to AZD1222 COVID-19 vaccine. Across the study: Investigators merged groups given second doses at roughly 4 or roughly 12 weeks. Overall study findings and caveats: Along spike, vaccine-associated CD4 TCRs were found throughout, with dominance at 160-218 and 743-854. White British donors predominated, females outnumbered males, and clonal diversity was possibly underestimated.

This CDR3 is 15 amino acids long. Germline values: CDR1 SEHNR, CDR2 FQNEAQ (reference sequence). The trim removed 5 bases at V and 2 bases at J, leaving 9 bases unmatched. The sequence was collected from an adult in good health. The material was peripheral blood, obtained on day 0 of AZD1222 vaccination. J is TRBJ2-7 and V is TRBV7-9; 7 bases line up with TRBD2. CDR3 sequence (DNA): TGTGCCAGCAGCCGAGGACTAGGGACGGCCTACGAGCAGTACTTC. Protein: CASSRGLGTAYEQYF.